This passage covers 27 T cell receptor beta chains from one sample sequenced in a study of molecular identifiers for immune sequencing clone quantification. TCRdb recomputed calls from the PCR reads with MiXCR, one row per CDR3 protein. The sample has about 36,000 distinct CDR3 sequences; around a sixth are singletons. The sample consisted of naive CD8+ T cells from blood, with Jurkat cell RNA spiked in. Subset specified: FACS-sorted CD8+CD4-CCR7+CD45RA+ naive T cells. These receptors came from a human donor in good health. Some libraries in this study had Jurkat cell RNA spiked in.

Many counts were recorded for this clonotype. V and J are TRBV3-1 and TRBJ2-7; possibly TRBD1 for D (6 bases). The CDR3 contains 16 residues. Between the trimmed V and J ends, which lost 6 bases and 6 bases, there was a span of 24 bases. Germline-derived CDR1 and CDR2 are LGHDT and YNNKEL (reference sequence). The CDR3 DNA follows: TGTGCCAGCAGTACACCCCCGGGACACCCAGGGCCCGAGCAGTACTTC. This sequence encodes CASSTPPGHPGPEQYF.

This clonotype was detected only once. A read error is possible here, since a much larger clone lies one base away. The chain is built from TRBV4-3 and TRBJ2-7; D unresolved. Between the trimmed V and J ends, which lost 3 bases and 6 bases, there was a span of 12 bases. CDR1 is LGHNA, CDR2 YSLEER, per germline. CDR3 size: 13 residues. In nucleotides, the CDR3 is TGCGCCAGCAGCCAGGCCTACAGCAGCGAGCAGTACTTC. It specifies CASSQAYSSEQYF.

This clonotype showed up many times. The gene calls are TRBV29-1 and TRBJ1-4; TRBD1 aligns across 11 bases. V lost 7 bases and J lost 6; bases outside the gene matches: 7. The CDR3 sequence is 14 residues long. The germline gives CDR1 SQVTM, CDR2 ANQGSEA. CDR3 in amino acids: CSARTGGDHEKLFF. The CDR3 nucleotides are TGCAGCGCCAGGACAGGGGGCGATCATGAAAAACTGTTTTTT.

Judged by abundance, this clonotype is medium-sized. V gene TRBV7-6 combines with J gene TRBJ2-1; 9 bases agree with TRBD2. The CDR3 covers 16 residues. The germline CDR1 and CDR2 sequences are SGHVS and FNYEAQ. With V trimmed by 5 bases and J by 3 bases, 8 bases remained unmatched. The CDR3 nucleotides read TGTGCCAGCAGCAGCCAAGCGGGAGGAGACTACAATGAGCAGTTCTTC. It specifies CASSSQAGGDYNEQFF.

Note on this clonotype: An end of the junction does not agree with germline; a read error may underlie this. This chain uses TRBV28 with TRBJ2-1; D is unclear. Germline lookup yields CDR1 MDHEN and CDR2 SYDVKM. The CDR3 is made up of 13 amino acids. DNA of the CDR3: TGTGCCAGCAGTTTATTTCTTAGGGATGAGCAGCTCTTC. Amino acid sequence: CASSLFLRDEQLF.

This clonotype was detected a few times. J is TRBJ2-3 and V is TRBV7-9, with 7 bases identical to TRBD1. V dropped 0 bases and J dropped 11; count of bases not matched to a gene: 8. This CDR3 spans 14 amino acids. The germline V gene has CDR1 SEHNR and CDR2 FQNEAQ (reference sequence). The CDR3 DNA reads TGTGCCAGCAGCTTAGCCTCTACAGGGGCGGAGCAGTATTTT. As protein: CASSLASTGAEQYF.

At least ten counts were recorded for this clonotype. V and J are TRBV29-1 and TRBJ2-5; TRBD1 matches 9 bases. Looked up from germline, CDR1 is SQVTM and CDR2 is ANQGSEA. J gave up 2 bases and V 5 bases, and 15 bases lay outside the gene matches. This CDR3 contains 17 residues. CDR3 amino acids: CSVLTGTGMGYQETQYF. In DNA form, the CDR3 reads TGCAGCGTTCTTACCGGGACAGGGATGGGGTATCAAGAGACCCAGTACTTC. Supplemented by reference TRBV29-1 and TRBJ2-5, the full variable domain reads SAVISQKPSRDICQRGTSLTIQCQVDSQVTMMFWYRQQPGQSLTLIATANQGSEATYESGFVIDKFPISRPNLTFSTLTVSNMSPEDSSIYLCSVLTGTGMGYQETQYFGPGTRLLVL.

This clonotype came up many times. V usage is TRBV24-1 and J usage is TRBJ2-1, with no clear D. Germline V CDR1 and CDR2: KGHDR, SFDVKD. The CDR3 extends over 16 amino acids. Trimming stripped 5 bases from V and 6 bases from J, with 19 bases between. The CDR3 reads CATSALGSKLGNEQFF. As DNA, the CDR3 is TGTGCCACCAGTGCCCTTGGCTCAAAACTGGGCAATGAGCAGTTCTTC.

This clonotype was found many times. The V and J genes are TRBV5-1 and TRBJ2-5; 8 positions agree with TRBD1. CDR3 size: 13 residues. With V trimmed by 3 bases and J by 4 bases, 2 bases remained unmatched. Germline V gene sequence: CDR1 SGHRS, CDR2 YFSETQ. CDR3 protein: CASSYDRGETQYF. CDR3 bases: TGCGCCAGCAGCTATGACAGGGGAGAGACCCAGTACTTC.

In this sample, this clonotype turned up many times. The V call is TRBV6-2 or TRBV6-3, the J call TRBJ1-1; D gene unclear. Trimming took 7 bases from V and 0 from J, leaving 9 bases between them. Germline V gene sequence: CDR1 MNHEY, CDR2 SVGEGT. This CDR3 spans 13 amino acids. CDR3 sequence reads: CASTDVMNTEAFF. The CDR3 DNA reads TGTGCCAGCACCGATGTCATGAACACTGAAGCTTTCTTT.

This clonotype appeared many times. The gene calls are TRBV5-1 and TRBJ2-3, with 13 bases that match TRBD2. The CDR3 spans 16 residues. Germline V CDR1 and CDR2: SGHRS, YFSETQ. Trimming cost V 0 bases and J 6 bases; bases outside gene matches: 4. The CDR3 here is CASSLELAGGSDTQYF. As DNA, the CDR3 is TGCGCCAGCAGCTTGGAACTAGCGGGAGGGTCGGATACGCAGTATTTT.

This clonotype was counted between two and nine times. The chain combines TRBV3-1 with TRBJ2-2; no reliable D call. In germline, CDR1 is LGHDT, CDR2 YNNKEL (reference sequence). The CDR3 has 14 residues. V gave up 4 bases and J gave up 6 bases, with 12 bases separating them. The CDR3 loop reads CASSPLRYAGELFF. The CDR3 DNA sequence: TGTGCCAGCAGCCCCTTAAGATACGCCGGGGAGCTGTTTTTT.

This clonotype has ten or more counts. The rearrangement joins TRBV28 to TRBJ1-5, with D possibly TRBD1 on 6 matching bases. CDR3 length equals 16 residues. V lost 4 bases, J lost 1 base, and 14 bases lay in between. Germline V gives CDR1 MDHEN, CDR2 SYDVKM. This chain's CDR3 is CASSWPGEVSNQPQHF. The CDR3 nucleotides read TGTGCCAGCAGTTGGCCAGGGGAGGTGAGCAATCAGCCCCAGCATTTT.

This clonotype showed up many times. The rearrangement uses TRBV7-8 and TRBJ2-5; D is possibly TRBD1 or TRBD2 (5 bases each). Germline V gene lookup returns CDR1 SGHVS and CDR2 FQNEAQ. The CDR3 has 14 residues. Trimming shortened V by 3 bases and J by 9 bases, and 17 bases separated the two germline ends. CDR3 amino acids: CASSFSYGAHPQYF. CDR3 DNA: TGTGCCAGCAGCTTTTCTTACGGGGCGCACCCCCAGTACTTC.

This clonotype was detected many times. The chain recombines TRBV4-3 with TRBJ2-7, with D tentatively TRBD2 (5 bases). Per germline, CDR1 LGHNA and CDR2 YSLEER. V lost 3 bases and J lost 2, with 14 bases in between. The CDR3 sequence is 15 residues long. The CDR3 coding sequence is TGCGCCAGCAGCCAGCAAACTAGTGTGGCCTACGAGCAGTACTTC. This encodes CASSQQTSVAYEQYF.

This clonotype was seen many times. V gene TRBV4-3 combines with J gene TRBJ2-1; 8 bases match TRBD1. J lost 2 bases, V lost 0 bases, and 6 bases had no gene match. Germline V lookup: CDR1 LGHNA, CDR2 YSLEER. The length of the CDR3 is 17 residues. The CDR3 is CASSQDLRGQAYNEQFF. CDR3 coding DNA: TGCGCCAGCAGCCAAGATCTAAGGGGACAGGCCTACAATGAGCAGTTCTTC.

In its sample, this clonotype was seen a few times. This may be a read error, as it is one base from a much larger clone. CDR3 sequence reads: CASSDSRGVSQPQHF. The CDR3 bases are TGTGCCAGCAGCGATTCAAGAGGGGTCAGTCAGCCCCAGCATTTT. The V and J genes are TRBV9 and TRBJ1-5, with D perhaps TRBD1 (5 bases). In germline, CDR1 is SGDLS, CDR2 YYNGEE. This CDR3 comprises 15 residues. Trimming took 3 bases from V and 6 from J, leaving 16 bases between them. The full variable domain, in which reference TRBV9 and TRBJ1-5 provide the parts outside the CDR3, is DSGVTQTPKHLITATGQRVTLRCSPRSGDLSVYWYQQSLDQGLQFLIQYYNGEERAKGNILERFSAQQFPDLHSELNLSSLELGDSALYFCASSDSRGVSQPQHFGDGTRLSIL.

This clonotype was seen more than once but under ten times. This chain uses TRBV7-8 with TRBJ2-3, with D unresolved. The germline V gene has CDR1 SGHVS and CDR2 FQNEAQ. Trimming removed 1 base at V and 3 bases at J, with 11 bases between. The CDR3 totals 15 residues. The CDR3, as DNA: TGTGCCAGCAGCTTAGATCTAGGAGTAACAGATACGCAGTATTTT. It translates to CASSLDLGVTDTQYF.

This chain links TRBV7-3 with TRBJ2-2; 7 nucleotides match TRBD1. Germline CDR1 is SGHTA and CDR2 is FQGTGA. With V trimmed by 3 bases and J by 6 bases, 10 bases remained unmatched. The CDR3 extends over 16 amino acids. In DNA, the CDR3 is TGTGCCAGCAGCTTCGGCGACAGGGCTCACGCCGGGGAGCTGTTTTTT. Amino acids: CASSFGDRAHAGELFF. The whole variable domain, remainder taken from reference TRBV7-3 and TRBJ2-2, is GAGVSQTPSNKVTEKGKYVELRCDPISGHTALYWYRQSLGQGPEFLIYFQGTGAADDSGLPNDRFFAVRPEGSVSTLKIQRTERGDSAVYLCASSFGDRAHAGELFFGEGSRLTVL.

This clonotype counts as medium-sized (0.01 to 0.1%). The CDR3 spells CASSQGSRGIPYEQYF. For the CDR3, the DNA is TGCGCCAGCAGCCAAGGGTCCAGGGGGATACCCTACGAGCAGTACTTC. The J gene is TRBJ2-7, the V gene TRBV4-3, with 7 nucleotides matching TRBD1. J lost 2 bases, V lost 1 base, and 8 bases had no gene match. This CDR3 region has 16 residues. From germline, CDR1 is LGHNA and CDR2 YSLEER.

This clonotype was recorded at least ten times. The CDR3 loop is CASSSSDRGGGGYTF. CDR3 sequence (DNA): TGCGCCAGCAGCTCCTCGGACAGGGGAGGAGGTGGCTACACCTTC. J is TRBJ1-2 and V is TRBV5-1, with TRBD1 identical over 9 bases. The CDR3 is made up of 15 amino acids. Per germline, CDR1 SGHRS and CDR2 YFSETQ. The V gene end was trimmed by 3 bases and the J gene end by 7 bases; junction bases not matched to a gene: 10. Variable domain in full (rest from reference TRBV5-1 and TRBJ1-2): KAGVTQTPRYLIKTRGQQVTLSCSPISGHRSVSWYQQTPGQGLQFLFEYFSETQRNKGNFPGRFSGRQFSNSRSEMNVSTLELGDSALYLCASSSSDRGGGGYTFGSGTRLTVV.

The CDR3 DNA is TGTGCCAGCAGCTTAGGTGACTCTGGGGCCAACGTCCTGACTTTC. Its protein is CASSLGDSGANVLTF. The V call is TRBV13, the J call TRBJ2-6; D is undetermined. V lost 0 bases and J lost 0, with 3 bases in between. This CDR3 contains 15 residues. Germline assignment: CDR1 PRHDT and CDR2 FYEKMQ (reference sequence). The whole variable domain, filled in from reference TRBV13 and TRBJ2-6, reads AAGVIQSPRHLIKEKRETATLKCYPIPRHDTVYWYQQGPGQDPQFLISFYEKMQSDKGSIPDRFSAQQFSDYHSELNMSSLELGDSALYFCASSLGDSGANVLTFGAGSRLTVL.

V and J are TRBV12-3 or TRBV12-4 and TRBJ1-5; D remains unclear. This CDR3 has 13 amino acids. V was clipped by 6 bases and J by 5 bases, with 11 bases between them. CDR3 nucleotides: TGTGCCAGCAGCACTTCCAGCGATCAGCCCCAGCATTTT. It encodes CASSTSSDQPQHF.

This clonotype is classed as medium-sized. For the CDR3, the DNA is TGCAGCGTAGCAGCCAGGGGGCAGGGTGAGCAGTTCTTC. Protein: CSVAARGQGEQFF. The V call is TRBV29-1, the J call TRBJ2-1, with 8 bases lining up with TRBD1. Germline lookup yields CDR1 SQVTM and CDR2 ANQGSEA. V dropped 6 bases and J dropped 9; count of bases not matched to a gene: 10. The CDR3 is made up of 13 amino acids.

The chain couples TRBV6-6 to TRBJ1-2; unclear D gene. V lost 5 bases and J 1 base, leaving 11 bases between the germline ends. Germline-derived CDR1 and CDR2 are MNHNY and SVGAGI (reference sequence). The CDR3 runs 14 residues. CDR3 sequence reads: CASSPGVHNYGYTF. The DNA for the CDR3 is TGTGCCAGCAGTCCAGGAGTACATAACTATGGCTACACCTTC.

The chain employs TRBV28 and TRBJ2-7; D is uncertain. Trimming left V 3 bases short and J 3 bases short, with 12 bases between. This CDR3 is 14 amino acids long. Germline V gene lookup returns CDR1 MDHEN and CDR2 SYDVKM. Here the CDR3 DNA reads TGTGCCAGCAGTTTGTTAGGGATCCTCTACGAGCAGTACTTC. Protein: CASSLLGILYEQYF.

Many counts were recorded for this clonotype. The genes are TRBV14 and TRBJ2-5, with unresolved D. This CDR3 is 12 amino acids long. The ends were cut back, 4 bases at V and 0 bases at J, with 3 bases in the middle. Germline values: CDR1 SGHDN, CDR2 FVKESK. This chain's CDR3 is CASSRYQETQYF. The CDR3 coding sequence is TGTGCCAGCAGCCGCTACCAAGAGACCCAGTACTTC.